The present T cell receptor (beta chain) was sequenced within a study of OX40 agonist ivuxolimab in advanced cancers. The CDR3 is made up of 16 amino acids. Trimming cost V 0 bases and J 2 bases, with 11 bases left between them. Germline V gene sequence: CDR1 MNHEY, CDR2 SMNVEV (reference sequence). Sequencing was performed with immunoSEQ multiplex PCR; in TCRdb, only in-frame clones are kept and a portion is missing. The profile shows about 43,000 clones, 80% of them singletons. This TCR derives from an adult with an advanced solid tumor such as melanoma, head and neck, liver or kidney cancer. Sequencing was performed on CD4+ or CD8+ T cells sorted from blood, taken in a trial of the OX40 agonist ivuxolimab. V and J are TRBV27 and TRBJ1-3; D is undetermined. CDR3 sequence reads: CASSLSTPGAGNTIYF. The CDR3 nucleotides are TGTGCCAGCAGTTTATCGACCCCCGGGGCTGGAAACACCATATATTTT.